The source of this TCR beta chain is a study of blood T cell repertoires in COVID-19. The wider study: Material from acute and convalescent COVID-19 was sourced from the United States, Italy and Spain. Sample material is recorded as cDNA or gDNA derived from T cells, B-cell-depleted T cells, or PBMCs.

CDR1 and CDR2 (germline): KGHDR, SFDVKD. V dropped 6 bases and J dropped 1; count of bases not matched to a gene: 6. The CDR3 spans 16 residues. In the original workflow: From reference gene primer amplification, estimates of nucleated cell counts were derived. The assay was immunoSEQ multiplex PCR, and TCRdb's table has in-frame clones only and misses some. D and trimming were read from the DNA, whereas the V and J calls and clone size are those reported in that table. The repertoire consists of some 160,000 clones, with approximately 91% occurring once and the leading ten covering about 4.9%. Seattle patient enrollment occurred during active infection, with longitudinal follow-up thereafter.

The receptor was derived from a man younger than 35 with COVID-19, enrolled during active disease. Material for sequencing was peripheral blood. The chain combines TRBV24-1 with TRBJ2-2, with 8 positions matching TRBD1. The CDR3 DNA sequence: TGTGCCACCAGTAGCCCCGGGACAGGGAACACCGGGGAGCTGTTTTTT. It encodes CATSSPGTGNTGELFF.